Sequencing of this TCR beta chain was carried out in a study of PD-1 blockade in mismatch repair-deficient tumors. Study in general: All were previously treated, progressing patients with around 12 mismatch repair-deficient cancer types.

As concerns this clone: Its antigen is unknown.

Whole-study results and caveats: Tumor-resident clones, often absent from pretreatment blood, expanded after pembrolizumab and then contracted.

Produced via immunoSEQ multiplex PCR; TCRdb's table is partial and in-frame only. The data hold tens of thousands of clones, with roughly 80% observed a single time. PCR or immunohistochemistry showed mismatch repair deficiency in every enrolled patient. A few pembrolizumab responders had their TCRs sequenced. The V gene end was trimmed by 1 base and the J gene end by 0 bases; junction bases not matched to a gene: 9. Germline loops: CDR1 SGHTA, CDR2 FQGTGA. The CDR3 is 19 amino acids. V gene TRBV7-3 combines with J gene TRBJ2-1; 10 bases are shared with TRBD2. Sample: peripheral blood, taken 12 weeks after starting pembrolizumab. The sequence derives from an adult with mismatch repair-deficient cancer. The CDR3 DNA is TGTGCCAGCAGCTTAAGGGCTAGCGGGAGCCGTAACTCCTACAATGAGCAGTTCTTC. Its translation is CASSLRASGSRNSYNEQFF.